This T cell receptor beta chain was sequenced during a study of CD8+ T cells in alopecia areata. Following extraction, RNA underwent reverse transcription to cDNA, which served as the sequencing template. Generated by immunoSEQ multiplex PCR, the TCRdb table keeps only in-frame clones and is missing some. The table lists some 170,000 clones, approximately 59% of them singletons. Described treatment: oral pan-JAK inhibitor, 5-10 mg twice daily. The ends lost 1 base at V and 3 bases at J; junction bases unmatched: 1. Germline V gene sequence: CDR1 SGHDN, CDR2 FVKESK. This CDR3 region has 16 residues. The rearrangement uses TRBV14 and TRBJ2-7, with TRBD2 matching over 15 bases. The source is a human donor with alopecia areata. Source: CD4+ T cells sorted from blood, taken at approximately week 56, from a patient treated with tofacitinib. CDR3 coding DNA: TGTGCCAGCAGCCAAGGGACTAGCGGGGGGGACTACGAGCAGTACTTC. This codes for CASSQGTSGGDYEQYF.